This record concerns one T cell receptor (beta chain) sequence. Its antigen is still unknown. This specimen belongs to a study of cytomegalovirus exposure and HLA in healthy donors. CDR3 length: 13 residues. CDR1 is SGHAT, CDR2 FQNNGV, per germline. V lost 1 base and J 7 bases, leaving 11 bases between the germline ends. PCR used 60 Vbeta primers and 13 Jbeta primers. Produced via immunoSEQ multiplex PCR; TCRdb's table is partial and in-frame only. The repertoire holds approximately 120,000 clones, with around 72% as singletons. Regarding the study as a whole: A later analysis showed TCR association rates differing by HLA locus, peaking at DRB1 and lowest at HLA-C.

This receptor was obtained from a woman aged 45-65 years in good health and CMV-seropositive. V gene TRBV11-2 combines with J gene TRBJ2-7; D is possibly TRBD1 (5 bases). Sequencing input: PBMCs. CDR3 sequence (DNA): TGTGCCAGCAGCTTAGCCAGGGTCGGTGAGCAGTACTTC. Translation gives CASSLARVGEQYF.